This TCR beta chain was observed in a study of OX40 agonist ivuxolimab in advanced cancers. Some background on the complete study: Ivuxolimab was a fully human IgG2 agonistic monoclonal antibody targeting the costimulatory receptor OX40 (CD134). Intravenous ivuxolimab was administered to patients every 2 weeks at six dose levels: 0.01, 0.1, 0.3, 1.5, 3 and 10 mg/kg. Among the 52 dose-escalation patients, about 20 had hepatocellular carcinoma, around 15 melanoma, 9 renal cell carcinoma and 9 head and neck cancer. In the dose-escalation cohort, more than 80% of patients were male, and the mean age was roughly 60 years with a range of about 20 to 90. Prior anti-PD-1, anti-PD-L1 or anti-CTLA-4 therapy was permitted, and checkpoint inhibitors had been received by less than 45% of dose-escalation patients. Partial responses were achieved by three dose-escalation patients, of whom one had hepatocellular carcinoma and two had cutaneous melanoma. The point of sequencing TCRbeta in the periphery was to test whether ivuxolimab changed TCR sequence diversity and drove clonal T-cell expansion. The paper describes the monotherapy dose-escalation part (N of about 47 patients) of the phase I trial of ivuxolimab.

The research as a whole found: Low levels of normalized T-cell clonal expansion were also seen in some patients who did not respond. In the 0.1-3.0 mg/kg groups, partial responders were among the patients with the lowest normalized peripheral clonal expansion, particularly in CD8+ T cells. On average, CD8+ T cells showed more expanded clones than CD4+ T cells after ivuxolimab. At doses from 0.1 to 3.0 mg/kg, clonal expansion was seen in both CD4+ and CD8+ blood T cells between baseline and week 6. Which antigens the clonally expanded peripheral T cells were specific for was not determined.

At the junction V is shortened by 0 bases and J by 5 bases, with 7 bases in between. The CDR3, cysteine through phenylalanine, is 13 amino acids long. The sequence is cut down to CDR3 DNA, 39 bases in frame from base 1. The germline V gene encodes CDR1 SSHAT and CDR2 FNYEAQ (reference sequence). With regard to this clone: Its antigen has not been determined. No much larger clone exists at a distance of one base, and base qualities are not known.

Patients with a history of autoimmune disease or receiving systemic immunosuppression were excluded from the trial. In every dose cohort, peripheral blood was drawn for TCR sequencing at baseline, cycle 4 day 1, and cycle 7 day 1. Samples were obtained from an open-label, multicenter, first-in-human phase I dose-escalation trial of ivuxolimab. Adults with locally advanced or metastatic melanoma, renal cell carcinoma, hepatocellular carcinoma or head and neck squamous cell carcinoma were enrolled in the trial. CD4+ and CD8+ T cells were sorted separately from peripheral blood before TCR sequencing. For sequencing of the TCRbeta CDR3 region, genomic DNA was extracted from the sorted cells. The immunoSEQ Assay was used to sequence the TCRbeta CDR3 regions. Here the immuneACCESS table is served through TCRdb, limited to in-frame sequences with V and J called. Missing clones are a known gap in these copies; in checked studies unresolved V genes cover under half, and the rest lacks a known reason. The sample yields 80,000 to 100,000 clones; roughly 94% were counted once. The leading ten clones occupy about 0.19% of the sample.

The sequence derives from an adult with an advanced solid tumor such as melanoma, head and neck, liver or kidney cancer. This sequence uses TRBV7-7 and TRBJ2-5; the D region may be TRBD1 or TRBD2, each matching 5 bases equally. Material: CD4+ or CD8+ T cells sorted from blood, obtained in a trial of the OX40 agonist ivuxolimab. At the DNA level, the sequence is TGTGCCAGCAGCTTAGCGGGGGTGGAGACCCAGTACTTC. It translates to CASSLAGVETQYF.